Listed here are 27 T cell receptor beta chains from one sample, sequenced in a study of type 1 regulatory T cells. Notes on the study in general: Compared with non-type 1 regulatory T cells, type 1 regulatory T cells showed a more restricted TCR repertoire.

In TCRdb, the reads were re-called with MiXCR into one record per CDR3 protein. The sample lists about 71,000 distinct CDR3 sequences; about a fifth were seen once. No antigen is known for these receptors. The sample comprised cultured type 1 regulatory T (Tr1) cells, either the whole culture or a sorted fraction (not recorded which). All receptors derive from a human donor in good health.

The rearrangement joins TRBV5-1 to TRBJ2-3; D uncertain. The V gene lost 3 bases and the J gene lost 2 bases, with 13 bases spanning the gap. The CDR3 covers 15 residues. Germline V gene data show CDR1 as SGHRS and CDR2 as YFSETQ. The CDR3: CASSSRPQSTDTQYF. CDR3 bases: TGCGCCAGCAGCTCCCGTCCGCAATCCACAGATACGCAGTATTTT.

This clonotype was seen a few times. The chain couples TRBV6-2 or TRBV6-3 to TRBJ2-2; a weak D match, TRBD2 (5 bases). The germline V gene has CDR1 MNHEY and CDR2 SVGEGT. Trimming took 5 bases from V and 0 from J, leaving 7 bases between them. The length of the CDR3 is 14 residues. CDR3 sequence reads: CASSSGANTGELFF. CDR3 nucleotide sequence: TGTGCCAGCAGTAGCGGAGCGAACACCGGGGAGCTGTTTTTT.

The J gene is TRBJ2-2, the V gene TRBV19; D gene unclear. Trimming took off 6 bases at V and 5 bases at J, with 10 bases between the two ends. CDR3 size: 13 residues. Germline-derived CDR1 and CDR2 are LNHDA and SQIVND (reference sequence). CDR3 bases: TGTGCCAGTAGCCGGGTAGAGACCGGGGAGCTGTTTTTT. This sequence encodes CASSRVETGELFF.

This clonotype was seen a handful of times. The V and J genes are TRBV13 and TRBJ1-1; D remains ambiguous. Germline CDR1 reads PRHDT; CDR2 reads FYEKMQ (reference sequence). This CDR3 has 12 residues. The V and J ends lost 5 bases and 6 bases respectively, with 10 bases between them. The CDR3 reads CASSKQGPEAFF. The CDR3 nucleotides read TGTGCCAGCAGCAAACAAGGCCCTGAAGCTTTCTTT.

The chain links TRBV20-1 to TRBJ2-1; weak D call: TRBD2 (6 bases). This CDR3 comprises 11 residues. V shed 6 bases and J shed 9 bases, with 12 bases lying between them. Germline V CDR1 and CDR2: DFQATT, SNEGSKA (reference sequence). The CDR3 coding sequence is TGCAGTGCGTCTAGCGTCAGTGAGCAGTTCTTC. Protein product: CSASSVSEQFF.

This chain uses TRBV12-3 or TRBV12-4 with TRBJ2-1; D gene unclear. The CDR3 contains 12 residues. The V end lost 10 bases, the J end lost 3 bases, and 10 bases lay between the germline ends. The CDR3 spells CAIQGFYNEQFF. Written as DNA, the CDR3 is TGTGCCATACAAGGGTTCTACAATGAGCAGTTCTTC.

This clonotype occurred a few times. This chain uses TRBV5-1 with TRBJ2-7; 11 positions agree with TRBD2. From germline, CDR1 is SGHRS and CDR2 YFSETQ. The CDR3 spans 15 residues. J gave up 3 bases and V 4 bases, and 6 bases lay outside the gene matches. The CDR3 sequence is CASSLNSGRDYEQYF. The CDR3 region has the DNA TGCGCCAGCAGCCTCAATAGCGGGAGGGACTACGAGCAGTACTTC.

CDR3 nucleotides: TGTGCCACCAGTGCTCCTTCAGCGGGAGGGCAGACCCAGTACTTC. Protein product: CATSAPSAGGQTQYF. This chain joins TRBV24-1 and TRBJ2-5; 10 positions agree with TRBD2. The V gene end was trimmed by 5 bases and the J gene end by 6 bases; junction bases not matched to a gene: 8. Germline CDR1 reads KGHDR; CDR2 reads SFDVKD. CDR3 length: 15 amino acids.

The chain links TRBV20-1 to TRBJ2-3; D gene unclear. CDR1 is DFQATT and CDR2 is SNEGSKA in the germline V gene (reference sequence). The CDR3 consists of 13 residues. Trimming took off 2 bases at V and 4 bases at J, with 10 bases between the two ends. CDR3 amino acids: CSARWVGADTQYF. The CDR3, as DNA: TGCAGTGCTAGATGGGTGGGTGCAGATACGCAGTATTTT.

This clonotype was recorded many times. This chain joins TRBV20-1 and TRBJ2-7; 9 bases match TRBD1. This CDR3 is built from 14 residues. Trimming removed 4 bases from V and 1 base from J; junction bases left unmatched: 5. Germline values: CDR1 DFQATT, CDR2 SNEGSKA (reference sequence). The CDR3 loop reads CSANRGQGSYEQYF. CDR3 nucleotide sequence: TGCAGTGCTAACCGGGGACAGGGATCCTACGAGCAGTACTTC.

The gene calls are TRBV7-2 and TRBJ2-5, with TRBD2 matching over 8 bases. Germline V CDR1 and CDR2: SGHTA, FQGNSA. This CDR3 is built from 12 residues. Germline trimming cut 5 bases from V and 12 bases from J; bases unmatched to any gene: 8. The CDR3 DNA follows: TGTGCCAGCAGCCCCCCGGGGGGGGTGGAGTACTTC. Residues: CASSPPGGVEYF.

J is TRBJ2-1 and V is TRBV11-3; D is unclear. The CDR3 loop spans 13 amino acids. Trimming removed 3 bases from V and 0 bases from J, with 3 bases in between. The germline CDR1 and CDR2 sequences are SGHNT and YENEEA. The CDR3 DNA is TGTGCCAGCAGCTTTAGCTCCTACAATGAGCAGTTCTTC. This gives the protein CASSFSSYNEQFF. The full variable domain, with the rest looked up from reference TRBV11-3 and TRBJ2-1, is EAGVVQSPRYKIIEKKQPVAFWCNPISGHNTLYWYLQNLGQGPELLIRYENEEAVDDSQLPKDRFSAERLKGVDSTLKIQPAELGDSAVYLCASSFSSYNEQFFGPGTRLTVL.

This clonotype was detected only a few times. This sequence joins TRBV12-3 or TRBV12-4 and TRBJ2-2, with 7 positions matching TRBD2. The CDR3 spans 12 residues. The J segment lost 6 bases and the V segment lost 10 bases, leaving 5 bases of the junction unmatched. The CDR3 DNA reads TGTGCCACGGGACGGGGGGCCGGGGAGCTGTTTTTT. Its protein is CATGRGAGELFF.

In its sample, this clonotype was seen many times. The chain couples TRBV5-1 to TRBJ1-1; unclear D gene. Looked up from germline, CDR1 is SGHRS and CDR2 is YFSETQ. This CDR3 region has 13 residues. The germline V and J ends were trimmed by 0 bases and 4 bases, with 7 bases remaining between them. Here the CDR3 DNA reads TGCGCCAGCAGCTTGGGGGAGTTCACTGAAGCTTTCTTT. This encodes CASSLGEFTEAFF. Full variable domain (remainder filled in from reference TRBV5-1 and TRBJ1-1): KAGVTQTPRYLIKTRGQQVTLSCSPISGHRSVSWYQQTPGQGLQFLFEYFSETQRNKGNFPGRFSGRQFSNSRSEMNVSTLELGDSALYLCASSLGEFTEAFFGQGTRLTVV.

The rearrangement uses TRBV20-1 and TRBJ2-1; no reliable D call. The CDR3 sequence is 13 residues long. Germline assignment: CDR1 DFQATT and CDR2 SNEGSKA (reference sequence). Trimming left V 2 bases short and J 9 bases short, with 14 bases between. CDR3 residues: CSARRLGLSEQFF. CDR3 sequence (DNA): TGCAGTGCTAGAAGATTGGGGTTGAGTGAGCAGTTCTTC.

Concerning this clonotype itself: The germline gene is not matched at one end of the junction; a read error may be the cause. The chain recombines TRBV28 with TRBJ1-6; unclear D gene. This CDR3 is 16 amino acids long. Germline CDR1 and CDR2: MDHEN and SYDVKM. CDR3 sequence reads: CASSGWMSSYNSPPHF. In nucleotides, the CDR3 is TGTGCCAGCAGTGGCTGGATGAGCTCCTATAATTCACCCCCCCACTTT.

The sample holds a few counts of this clonotype. The chain uses TRBV5-1 and TRBJ1-5; maybe TRBD1 (6 bases). This CDR3 is 13 amino acids long. Between the trimmed V and J ends, which lost 1 base and 7 bases, there was a span of 9 bases. CDR1 is SGHRS and CDR2 is YFSETQ in the germline V gene. As DNA, the CDR3 is TGCGCCAGCAGCTTGTTGGGGGGCCAGCCCCAGCATTTT. The encoded protein is CASSLLGGQPQHF.

This rearrangement joins TRBV4-2 to TRBJ2-2; the D is unclear. The ends were cut back, 1 base at V and 0 bases at J, with 9 bases in the middle. The CDR3 totals 16 residues. The germline gives CDR1 LGHNA, CDR2 YNFKEQ. The CDR3 coding sequence is TGTGCCAGCAGCCAAGTCTGGTCTCCGAACACCGGGGAGCTGTTTTTT. Translated, it gives CASSQVWSPNTGELFF.

Points on this clonotype: A much more abundant neighbour one base away suggests this may be a read error. The chain joins TRBV29-1 to TRBJ1-4, with D tentatively TRBD1 (5 bases). The germline CDR1 and CDR2 sequences are SQVTM and ANQGSEA. V lost 5 bases, J lost 6 bases, and 19 bases lay in between. This CDR3 region has 15 residues. The CDR3 loop is CSVTGTLGGDEKLFF. The CDR3 region has the DNA TGCAGCGTTACCGGGACCCTGGGAGGCGATGAAAAACTGTTTTTT.

This clonotype showed up just once. V usage is TRBV6-5 and J usage is TRBJ2-1; 7 bases are shared with TRBD2. The CDR3 covers 15 residues. Looked up from germline, CDR1 is MNHEY and CDR2 is SVGAGI. V was clipped by 3 bases and J by 6 bases; unmatched bases: 8. The CDR3 nucleotides are TGTGCCAGCAGTTATGCGGGAGTAGGGTGCAATGAGCAGTTCTTC. This translates into CASSYAGVGCNEQFF.

This clonotype was seen many times. The rearrangement uses TRBV5-1 and TRBJ1-3; a possible D gene is TRBD1 (6 bases). Germline V CDR1 and CDR2: SGHRS, YFSETQ. Trimming removed 4 bases from V and 4 bases from J, with 12 bases in between. The CDR3 consists of 14 residues. CDR3 amino acids: CASSRNRDGNTIYF. The DNA of the CDR3 is TGCGCCAGCAGCAGAAACAGGGACGGAAACACCATATATTTT.

J is TRBJ2-2 and V is TRBV4-2, with D possibly TRBD1 on 5 matching bases. This CDR3 has 16 amino acids. Germline V gene sequence: CDR1 LGHNA, CDR2 YNFKEQ. V lost 0 bases, J lost 7 bases, and 15 bases lay in between. CDR3 loop: CASSQDRRGWSGELFF. The CDR3 DNA reads TGTGCCAGCAGCCAAGATCGTAGGGGTTGGAGCGGGGAGCTGTTTTTT.

This clonotype was observed a few times. This chain joins TRBV9 and TRBJ1-3; a weak D match, TRBD1 (6 bases). The V end lost 1 base, the J end lost 0 bases, and 14 bases lay between the germline ends. Germline CDR1 SGDLS, CDR2 YYNGEE. The CDR3 sequence is 17 residues long. The CDR3 loop is CASSVTGTGSSGNTIYF. The CDR3 coding sequence is TGTGCCAGCAGCGTAACAGGGACGGGGAGCTCTGGAAACACCATATATTTT.

This clonotype appeared a few times. V is TRBV5-1 and J is TRBJ2-2; 8 bases agree with TRBD2. Germline trimming cut 0 bases from V and 6 bases from J; bases unmatched to any gene: 4. Germline values: CDR1 SGHRS, CDR2 YFSETQ. The CDR3 runs 15 residues. CDR3 residues: CASSLDREGSGELFF. For the CDR3, the DNA is TGCGCCAGCAGCTTGGACCGGGAGGGCTCCGGGGAGCTGTTTTTT.

This clonotype was counted between two and nine times. The gene calls are TRBV20-1 and TRBJ1-6; D remains unclear. Germline values: CDR1 DFQATT, CDR2 SNEGSKA (reference sequence). The V end was cut by 5 bases, the J end by 0 bases, with 8 bases between. The CDR3 runs to 14 residues. This chain's CDR3 is CSALISSYNSPLHF. DNA for the CDR3: TGCAGTGCTCTGATTAGCTCCTATAATTCACCCCTCCACTTT.

This clonotype was found a few times. This chain uses TRBV18 with TRBJ2-7, with 9 bases lining up with TRBD1. This CDR3 is 14 amino acids long. In germline, CDR1 is KGHSH, CDR2 LQKENI. Losses at the gene ends were 2 bases for V and 4 bases for J; bases not matched to a gene: 3. The chain's CDR3 is CASSPGTGLYEQYF. For the CDR3, the DNA is TGTGCCAGCTCACCAGGGACAGGGCTATACGAGCAGTACTTC.

This chain links TRBV5-1 with TRBJ2-1, with 7 bases identical to TRBD2. The V and J ends lost 3 bases and 4 bases, in that order; junction bases with no gene match: 7. The germline CDR1 and CDR2 sequences are SGHRS and YFSETQ. This CDR3 has 15 residues. CDR3 DNA: TGCGCCAGCAGCTCGGGGCAGGGAGGGTACAATGAGCAGTTCTTC. It translates to CASSSGQGGYNEQFF. Using reference TRBV5-1 and TRBJ2-1 for the parts outside the CDR3, the full variable domain is KAGVTQTPRYLIKTRGQQVTLSCSPISGHRSVSWYQQTPGQGLQFLFEYFSETQRNKGNFPGRFSGRQFSNSRSEMNVSTLELGDSALYLCASSSGQGGYNEQFFGPGTRLTVL.